This entry describes one T cell receptor (beta chain). Its specificity is not known. TCRdb's table, derived via immunoSEQ multiplex PCR, lists solely in-frame clones and lacks some. The sample gives 150,000 to 200,000 clones, over 80% of which show up once; about 3% is in the top ten. The data were taken from a study of T cell responses to AZD1222 COVID-19 vaccine. The CDR3 spans 13 residues. Germline V gene data show CDR1 as GTSNPN and CDR2 as SVGIG (reference sequence). Trimming removed 3 bases from V and 1 base from J, with 9 bases in between. Findings and limits, study-wide: At baseline, seropositivity was found in only 5 to 7 AZD1222 recipients. Most donors were white British, females outnumbered males, and clonal diversity was possibly underestimated. With two AZD1222 doses given, Spike-specific TCR breadth and depth both rose.

The chain links TRBV30 to TRBJ2-5; tentatively, D is TRBD2 (5 bases). Here the sequenced sample was peripheral blood, taken on day 0 of MenACWY control vaccination. This TCR came from an adult in good health. CDR3 sequence: CAWSAGLQETQYF. CDR3 bases: TGTGCCTGGAGCGCGGGCCTCCAAGAGACCCAGTACTTC.